This TCR beta chain was profiled in a study of OX40 agonist ivuxolimab in advanced cancers. Study-wide context: Across the patients, intravenous ivuxolimab was delivered every 2 weeks at 0.01 to 10 mg/kg. Prior checkpoint blockade (anti-PD-1, anti-PD-L1 or anti-CTLA-4) was permitted; roughly 40% had it.

Excluded were patients having autoimmune disease history or systemic immunosuppression. Patients had blood sampled at baseline and again on cycle 4 day 1 and cycle 7 day 1. The data were produced by immunoSEQ multiplex PCR, yet TCRdb's version contains in-frame clones alone and is incomplete. The data contain about 63,000 clones, over 80% of them seen just once; the ten biggest clones take up less than 5%. The CDR3 spans 12 residues. Trimming removed 0 bases from V and 4 bases from J, with 0 bases in between. The V gene's germline CDR1 is PRHDT and CDR2 FYEKMQ (reference sequence). The J gene is TRBJ2-2, the V gene TRBV13; no clear D gene. Specimen: CD4+ or CD8+ T cells sorted from blood, collected in a trial of the OX40 agonist ivuxolimab. The source is an adult with an advanced solid tumor such as melanoma, head and neck, liver or kidney cancer. This chain's CDR3 is CASSLGTGELFF. The CDR3, as DNA: TGTGCCAGCAGCTTAGGCACCGGGGAGCTGTTTTTT.